The entry that follows covers one TCR beta chain sequence. Its antigen is unknown. This sample was taken from a study of cytomegalovirus exposure and HLA in healthy donors. Overall study findings and caveats: Researchers reported that a few CMV-associated chains were confirmed in vitro as CMV antigen-specific.

Separation from the roughly 670-subject first cohort characterized the roughly 120-subject validation cohort, to which the donors belonged. Produced via immunoSEQ multiplex PCR; TCRdb's table is partial and in-frame only. The data contain some 76,000 clones, about 93% of them singletons. The germline CDR1 and CDR2 sequences are MDHEN and SYDVKM. CDR3 length: 16 amino acids. With 1 base removed from V and 2 bases from J, the gap between germline ends came to 12 bases. The chain is built from TRBV28 and TRBJ2-1; a weak D match, TRBD2 (6 bases). The source material was PBMCs. This receptor was taken from a woman aged 18 to 35 in good health and CMV-seronegative. In DNA form, the CDR3 reads TGTGCCAGCAGTTTATCGGCGGGACGGACCTACAATGAGCAGTTCTTC. Protein product: CASSLSAGRTYNEQFF.